A single sample gave rise to the 19 T cell receptor beta chains below, sequenced in a study of T-cell memory formation after mild COVID-19. TCRdb redid the calling of the 5' RACE reads with MiXCR, one entry per CDR3 protein. The sample includes 130,000 to 150,000 distinct CDR3 sequences, about 5.7% of them seen just once. The sequenced material came from PBMCs or a T cell subset sorted from them (not recorded which). The receptors come from an adult woman who had mild COVID-19 (a few samples of this study predate the infection). Cell type and time point are not known.

This clonotype occurred a few times. V usage is TRBV24-1 and J usage is TRBJ2-2; TRBD1 matches at 8 bases. Germline loops: CDR1 KGHDR, CDR2 SFDVKD. The CDR3 covers 15 residues. J gave up 6 bases and V 1 base, and 3 bases lay outside the gene matches. CDR3 coding DNA: TGTGCCACCAGTGATTTCTCGACAGGGGCCGGGGAGCTGTTTTTT. Translating it yields CATSDFSTGAGELFF.

This clonotype was detected ten times or more. This chain links TRBV5-1 with TRBJ2-2, with a possible D match to TRBD1 (6 bases). The CDR3 length is 14 residues. Trimming took 4 bases from V and 8 from J, leaving 15 bases between them. Germline V gene lookup returns CDR1 SGHRS and CDR2 YFSETQ. CDR3 protein: CASSLLTGSGELFF. The CDR3 DNA reads TGCGCCAGCAGCCTCCTCACAGGGTCGGGGGAGCTGTTTTTT. Complete variable domain (other parts from reference TRBV5-1 and TRBJ2-2): KAGVTQTPRYLIKTRGQQVTLSCSPISGHRSVSWYQQTPGQGLQFLFEYFSETQRNKGNFPGRFSGRQFSNSRSEMNVSTLELGDSALYLCASSLLTGSGELFFGEGSRLTVL.

This clonotype showed up many times. The rearrangement joins TRBV18 to TRBJ2-7, with a weak D call TRBD1 (6 bases). From germline, CDR1 is KGHSH and CDR2 LQKENI. The CDR3 is 14 amino acids. V was clipped by 6 bases and J by 0 bases, with 12 bases between them. The CDR3 DNA reads TGTGCCAGCTCCTACCTGGACAGCTCCTACGAGCAGTACTTC. This codes for CASSYLDSSYEQYF. Filled out from reference TRBV18 and TRBJ2-7, the complete variable domain reads NAGVMQNPRHLVRRRGQEARLRCSPMKGHSHVYWYRQLPEEGLKFMVYLQKENIIDESGMPKERFSAEFPKEGPSILRIQQVVRGDSAAYFCASSYLDSSYEQYFGPGTRLTVT.

Only a few counts were recorded for this clonotype. The chain couples TRBV10-3 to TRBJ2-5, with 12 bases identical to TRBD1. After removal of 6 bases from V and 2 bases from J, the junction contained 10 bases not matched to a gene. Germline assignment: CDR1 ENHRY and CDR2 SYGVKD. This CDR3 has 17 amino acids. The DNA for the CDR3 is TGTGCCATCAGCGGGGACAGGGGGCGCGATGGTCAAGAGACCCAGTACTTC. It is translated as CAISGDRGRDGQETQYF.

This clonotype has a count of ten or more. V is TRBV7-2 and J is TRBJ2-2; D gene unclear. Trimming took off 5 bases at V and 2 bases at J, with 3 bases between the two ends. Germline CDR1 reads SGHTA; CDR2 reads FQGNSA. The CDR3 spans 12 residues. CDR3 sequence reads: CASSANTGELFF. The CDR3 nucleotides are TGTGCCAGCAGCGCTAACACCGGGGAGCTGTTTTTT.

This clonotype was seen at least ten times. The chain links TRBV5-4 to TRBJ2-1, with 7 bases aligning to TRBD1. After removal of 4 bases from V and 7 bases from J, the junction contained 14 bases not matched to a gene. The CDR3 runs to 16 residues. The germline gives CDR1 SGHNT, CDR2 YYREEE (reference sequence). The CDR3 region has the DNA TGTGCCAGCAGCCCCTCGGGCAGGGGGAATCTTAATGAGCAGTTCTTC. Protein product: CASSPSGRGNLNEQFF.

The chain recombines TRBV12-3 or TRBV12-4 with TRBJ2-1; either TRBD1 or TRBD2 may supply D (5 bases each). V was pared by 8 bases and J by 6 bases, with 17 bases between. The CDR3 length is 14 residues. The CDR3 sequence: CASGREGLVNEQFF. CDR3 sequence (DNA): TGTGCCAGCGGCCGTGAGGGGTTGGTCAATGAGCAGTTCTTC.

The rearrangement joins TRBV5-5 to TRBJ2-2; D is ambiguous. V lost 0 bases, J lost 4 bases, and 13 bases lay in between. Per the germline V gene, CDR1 is SGHKS and CDR2 is YYEKEE (reference sequence). CDR3 length equals 16 residues. Here the CDR3 DNA reads TGTGCCAGCAGCTTGGGGGGTACAGTGGGCACCGGGGAGCTGTTTTTT. This gives the protein CASSLGGTVGTGELFF.

At least ten counts were recorded for this clonotype. The chain uses TRBV15 and TRBJ2-1; the match to TRBD2 covers 7 bases. Germline V CDR1 and CDR2: LNHNV, YYDKDF (reference sequence). The CDR3 is 14 residues long. J gave up 8 bases and V 1 base, and 5 bases lay outside the gene matches. CDR3 amino acids: CATSRAGGSDEQFF. The CDR3 bases are TGTGCCACCAGCAGAGCGGGGGGAAGCGATGAGCAGTTCTTC.

This sequence joins TRBV12-3 or TRBV12-4 and TRBJ1-1, with 7 bases identical to TRBD1. The CDR3 extends over 14 amino acids. Trimming removed 5 bases from V and 5 bases from J; junction bases left unmatched: 8. In DNA, the CDR3 is TGTGCCAGCAGTCTACAGGGGTTTGGAACTGAAGCTTTCTTT. Translation: CASSLQGFGTEAFF.

This clonotype has a count of ten or more. The chain employs TRBV25-1 and TRBJ2-7, with D maybe TRBD1 (8 bases). The CDR3 covers 15 residues. Per the germline V gene, CDR1 is MGHDK and CDR2 is SYGVNS. Between the trimmed V and J ends, which lost 4 bases and 4 bases, there was a span of 17 bases. The CDR3 DNA reads TGTGCCAGCAGTGGCCTGGACAGGGAGGGGTACGAGCAGTACTTC. It specifies CASSGLDREGYEQYF.

The V call is TRBV12-3 or TRBV12-4, the J call TRBJ1-2, with D possibly matching TRBD1 (5 bases). Trimming removed 5 bases at V and 4 bases at J, with 11 bases between. The CDR3 covers 13 residues. The CDR3: CASSEGQLYGYTF. CDR3 nucleotides: TGTGCCAGCAGTGAAGGACAACTCTATGGCTACACCTTC.

This clonotype has more than one count but fewer than ten. This chain connects TRBV20-1 to TRBJ2-6; D is possibly TRBD1 (5 bases). Deletions cut 6 bases from V and 2 bases from J, with 11 bases between. Germline CDR1 reads DFQATT; CDR2 reads SNEGSKA (reference sequence). This CDR3 comprises 14 residues. The CDR3 is CSAAPGTGANVLTF. CDR3 nucleotides: TGCAGTGCAGCCCCAGGGACTGGGGCCAACGTCCTGACTTTC.

Ten or more counts support this clonotype. The chain couples TRBV2 to TRBJ1-1, with D uncertain. Per the germline V gene, CDR1 is SNHLY and CDR2 is FYNNEI. This CDR3 has 18 residues. V was trimmed by 0 bases and J by 2 bases, leaving 19 bases between them. The CDR3 DNA sequence: TGTGCCAGCAGTGAAGCGCTTCCGACATCCGCCTCTAACACTGAAGCTTTCTTT. Residues: CASSEALPTSASNTEAFF.

This rearrangement joins TRBV2 to TRBJ2-7; 11 nucleotides align to TRBD2. Trimming took 3 bases from V and 12 from J; bases not matched to a gene: 7. The CDR3 sequence is 13 residues long. Germline values: CDR1 SNHLY, CDR2 FYNNEI. The CDR3 protein is CASSERGLAGLYF. The CDR3 DNA is TGTGCCAGCAGTGAGCGAGGACTAGCGGGTTTGTACTTC.

This chain connects TRBV24-1 to TRBJ2-5; no clear D gene. The germline V gene encodes CDR1 KGHDR and CDR2 SFDVKD. This CDR3 is 16 amino acids long. Trimming pared 1 base from V and 2 bases from J, leaving 13 bases between. The CDR3 sequence is CATSDFAVGLQETQYF. The CDR3 region has the DNA TGTGCCACCAGTGATTTCGCGGTAGGGTTACAAGAGACCCAGTACTTC.

This clonotype was seen repeatedly, ten times or more. The V call is TRBV12-3 or TRBV12-4, the J call TRBJ2-5; D remains unclear. This CDR3 contains 14 residues. Trimming pared 0 bases from V and 5 bases from J, leaving 10 bases between. This CDR3 reads CASSLASIRETQYF. Written as DNA, the CDR3 is TGTGCCAGCAGTTTAGCGTCGATCCGCGAGACCCAGTACTTC.

The V call is TRBV14, the J call TRBJ2-1, with 12 bases lining up with TRBD2. Looked up from germline, CDR1 is SGHDN and CDR2 is FVKESK. The V segment lost 3 bases and the J segment 3 bases; nucleotides outside the gene matches: 6. This CDR3 contains 17 residues. The CDR3 DNA reads TGTGCCAGCAGCCACCCCGGACTAGCGGGGCTCTACAATGAGCAGTTCTTC. This translates into CASSHPGLAGLYNEQFF.

This clonotype was recorded at least ten times. This chain links TRBV7-3 with TRBJ2-3, with D perhaps matching TRBD2 (5 bases). Germline V CDR1 and CDR2: SGHTA, FQGTGA. Trimming took 5 bases from V and 0 from J, leaving 9 bases between them. The CDR3 has 14 residues. The CDR3 region is CASSRGFSTDTQYF. As DNA, the CDR3 is TGTGCCAGCAGCCGCGGGTTTAGCACAGATACGCAGTATTTT.